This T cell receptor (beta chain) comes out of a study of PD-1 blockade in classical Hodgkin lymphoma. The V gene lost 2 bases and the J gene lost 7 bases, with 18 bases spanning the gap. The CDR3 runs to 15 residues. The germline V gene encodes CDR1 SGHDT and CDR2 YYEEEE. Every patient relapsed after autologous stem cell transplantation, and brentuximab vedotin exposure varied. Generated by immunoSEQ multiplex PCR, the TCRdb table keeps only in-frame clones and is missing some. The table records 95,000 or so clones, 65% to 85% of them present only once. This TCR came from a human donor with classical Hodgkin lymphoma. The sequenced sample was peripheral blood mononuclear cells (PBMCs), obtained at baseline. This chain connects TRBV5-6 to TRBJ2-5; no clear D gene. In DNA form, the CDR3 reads TGTGCCAGCAGCTTCCCGGGCCCGGCTATAGGGACCCAGTACTTC. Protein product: CASSFPGPAIGTQYF.